This is a list of T cell receptor beta chains from one sample in a study of blood T cells in healthy people across ages. TCRdb processed the 5' RACE reads anew with MiXCR; each CDR3 protein has one entry. The sample shows about 720,000 distinct CDR3 sequences, 22% of them seen only once. Input material: blood. All receptors come from a man in his 70s in good health. CDR3s include the opening cysteine and the closing phenylalanine or tryptophan. Each record gives: clone size, V gene, CDR3 length, D gene, J gene, CDR3 protein, CDR3 DNA. A D gene is named only where the DNA matches it firmly. Size is omitted from some rows. Given values are once, few, many or a class for expanded clones.

few	TRBV12-3/TRBV12-4	15	-	TRBJ2-5	CASSLSGGIKETQYF	TGTGCCAGCAGTTTATCCGGGGGCATTAAGGAGACCCAGTACTTC
-	TRBV7-9	16	TRBD1	TRBJ1-2	CASSSTDRARGYGYTF	TGTGCCAGCAGCTCGACAGACAGGGCGCGGGGCTATGGCTACACCTTC
few	TRBV12-3/TRBV12-4	14	-	TRBJ2-7	CASSFGESSYEQYF	TGTGCCAGCAGTTTCGGTGAATCCTCGTACGAGCAGTACTTC
-	TRBV6-1	16	-	TRBJ2-5	CASRSAGSTTLETQYF	TGTGCCAGCAGGTCCGCCGGGAGCACTACCCTAGAGACCCAGTACTTC
-	TRBV15	15	TRBD1	TRBJ1-4	CATSALTGKNEKLFF	TGTGCCACCAGCGCCTTGACAGGGAAGAATGAAAAACTGTTTTTT
-	TRBV5-1	17	-	TRBJ2-1	CASSLVRGGATYNEQFF	TGCGCCAGCAGCTTGGTCCGAGGGGGGGCAACCTACAATGAGCAGTTCTTC
-	TRBV4-3	13	-	TRBJ2-1	CASSLKQTNEQFF	TGCGCCAGCAGCCTAAAACAGACCAATGAGCAGTTCTTC
many	TRBV24-1	12	-	TRBJ2-1	CATSTTLGEQFF	TGTGCCACCAGTACCACTTTGGGTGAGCAGTTCTTC
few	TRBV16	12	-	TRBJ2-5	CASSRNRETQYF	TGTGCCAGCAGCCGGAACAGGGAGACCCAGTACTTC
-	TRBV29-1	12	-	TRBJ1-2	CSVEVTQVGYTF	TGCAGCGTTGAAGTCACACAAGTTGGCTACACCTTC
few	TRBV7-9	16	TRBD2	TRBJ2-5	CASSFTGLAEQETQYF	TGTGCCAGCAGCTTCACGGGACTAGCGGAGCAAGAGACCCAGTACTTC
-	TRBV27	12	-	TRBJ1-2	CASSSTSGGYTF	TGTGCCAGCAGTTCAACGAGTGGGGGCTACACCTTC
-	TRBV19	16	TRBD2	TRBJ2-1	CATQTTSGTSYNEQFF	TGTGCCACCCAAACGACTAGCGGAACCTCCTACAATGAGCAGTTCTTC
few	TRBV20-1	14	-	TRBJ1-5	CSARDTGRHQPQHF	TGCAGTGCTAGAGACACAGGGCGTCATCAGCCCCAGCATTTT
-	TRBV20-1	13	-	TRBJ2-6	CSARTPGANVLTF	TGCAGTGCTAGAACTCCTGGGGCCAACGTCCTGACTTTC
few	TRBV20-1	13	-	TRBJ1-1	CSARDPTHTEAFF	TGCAGTGCTAGAGATCCTACGCACACTGAAGCTTTCTTT
few	TRBV5-1	15	TRBD1	TRBJ2-3	CASSIGTASTDTQYF	TGCGCCAGCAGCATCGGGACAGCTAGCACAGATACGCAGTATTTT
-	TRBV12-3/TRBV12-4	13	-	TRBJ2-3	CASSFSSADTQYF	TGTGCCAGCAGTTTCTCCTCCGCAGATACGCAGTATTTT
-	TRBV19	13	-	TRBJ1-1	CASSPEGFSEAFF	TGTGCCAGTAGTCCGGAGGGTTTCTCTGAAGCTTTCTTT
-	TRBV15	17	-	TRBJ2-2	CATSRDLQRANTGELFF	TGTGCCACCAGCAGAGATCTACAGCGAGCGAACACCGGGGAGCTGTTTTTT
few	TRBV6-6	16	TRBD2	TRBJ2-3	CASSYSGGVSTDTQYF	TGTGCCAGCAGTTACTCGGGGGGGGTCTCCACAGATACGCAGTATTTT
-	TRBV5-1	13	-	TRBJ2-3	CASSREAADTQYF	TGCGCCAGCAGCAGAGAGGCCGCAGATACGCAGTATTTT
-	TRBV5-1	14	-	TRBJ2-3	CASSLMRATDTQYF	TGCGCCAGCAGCTTGATGAGGGCCACAGATACGCAGTATTTT
few	TRBV5-5	17	TRBD1	TRBJ1-3	CASSLPPNRGSGNTIYF	TGTGCCAGCAGCTTGCCCCCGAACAGGGGCTCTGGAAACACCATATATTTT
-	TRBV20-1	14	-	TRBJ1-1	CSAVKPEGIPEAFF	TGCAGTGCTGTAAAGCCTGAGGGAATTCCTGAAGCTTTCTTT
few	TRBV7-9	15	TRBD2	TRBJ2-7	CASSSSGGSVYEQYF	TGTGCCAGCAGTTCAAGCGGGGGCAGTGTCTACGAGCAGTACTTC
few	TRBV5-1	15	-	TRBJ2-2	CASSFLPDYSGELFF	TGCGCCAGCAGCTTTCTTCCCGACTACTCCGGGGAGCTGTTTTTT
-	TRBV27	16	TRBD2	TRBJ2-1	CASRKRGGRAQNEQFF	TGTGCCAGCAGAAAGAGAGGCGGGAGGGCCCAAAATGAGCAGTTCTTC
-	TRBV27	16	TRBD2	TRBJ2-1	CASVGLPSGNHNEQFF	TGTGCCAGCGTGGGGTTACCTAGCGGGAATCACAATGAGCAGTTCTTC
once	TRBV9	16	-	TRBJ1-4	CASSAHPDRIYEKLFF	TGTGCCAGCAGCGCCCACCCGGACAGAATTTATGAAAAACTGTTTTTT
-	TRBV7-2	21	TRBD2	TRBJ2-1	CASSLGWGGTSGRGTYNEQLF	TGTGCCAGCAGCTTAGGCTGGGGTGGGACTAGCGGAAGAGGAACCTACAATGAGCAGCTCTTC
-	TRBV12-3/TRBV12-4	14	-	TRBJ2-7	CASRKGQAPYEQYF	TGTGCCAGCAGGAAGGGGCAGGCCCCCTACGAGCAGTACTTC
-	TRBV5-1	16	-	TRBJ1-3	CASSLVGTRFGNTIYF	TGCGCCAGCAGCTTGGTCGGGACCCGCTTCGGAAACACCATATATTTT
few	TRBV9	13	-	TRBJ1-2	CASSVEGVYGYTF	TGTGCCAGCAGCGTAGAGGGCGTCTATGGCTACACCTTC
few	TRBV6-2/TRBV6-3	16	TRBD2	TRBJ2-1	CASSYLSLAERNEQFF	TGTGCCAGCAGTTACCTCAGTCTAGCGGAACGAAATGAGCAGTTCTTC
few	TRBV12-3/TRBV12-4	13	-	TRBJ2-1	CASRTDPYNEQFF	TGTGCCAGCAGAACAGACCCTTACAATGAGCAGTTCTTC
few	TRBV5-1	13	-	TRBJ2-1	CASSRALYNEQFF	TGCGCCAGCAGCCGGGCCCTCTACAATGAGCAGTTCTTC
few	TRBV5-1	17	-	TRBJ2-7	CASSPTWWTESSYEQYF	TGCGCCAGCAGCCCTACTTGGTGGACGGAGAGCTCCTACGAGCAGTACTTC
-	TRBV10-3	13	-	TRBJ1-1	CAISESRDTEAFF	TGTGCCATCAGTGAGTCCAGGGACACTGAAGCTTTCTTT
few	TRBV18	14	-	TRBJ2-5	CASSPPNLEETQYF	TGTGCCAGCTCACCACCGAACCTCGAGGAGACCCAGTACTTC
few	TRBV3-1	15	TRBD2	TRBJ2-3	CASSQTSGLTDTQYF	TGTGCCAGCAGCCAAACTAGCGGGTTGACAGATACGCAGTATTTT
-	TRBV11-2	14	-	TRBJ2-1	CASSHPGEANEQFF	TGTGCCAGCAGCCACCCCGGGGAGGCCAATGAGCAGTTCTTC
-	TRBV4-3	16	TRBD2	TRBJ2-3	CASSQDRTSRADTQYF	TGCGCCAGCAGCCAAGATCGGACTAGTAGGGCAGATACGCAGTATTTT
few	TRBV20-1	12	TRBD1	TRBJ2-5	CSAPGTGATQYF	TGCAGTGCTCCTGGGACAGGGGCGACCCAGTACTTC
-	TRBV12-3/TRBV12-4	13	-	TRBJ1-2	CASSLQDIYGYIF	TGTGCCAGCAGTTTACAGGACATCTATGGCTACATCTTC
few	TRBV11-2	14	-	TRBJ1-3	CASSPLLSGNTIYF	TGTGCCAGCAGCCCCCTTCTCTCTGGAAACACCATATATTTT
few	TRBV9	13	-	TRBJ1-3	CAGSEGPENTIYF	TGTGCCGGGTCCGAGGGGCCCGAGAACACCATATATTTT
-	TRBV7-3	14	TRBD2	TRBJ2-1	CASSTLAGYNEQFF	TGTGCCAGCAGCACCTTAGCGGGATACAATGAGCAGTTCTTC
few	TRBV5-1	16	TRBD2	TRBJ2-2	CASSQGTSGLTGELFF	TGCGCCAGCAGCCAGGGGACTAGCGGACTAACCGGGGAGCTGTTTTTT
-	TRBV20-1	13	TRBD1	TRBJ2-7	CSAKGTGGIEQYF	TGCAGTGCTAAGGGGACAGGGGGCATCGAGCAGTACTTC
-	TRBV3-1	14	-	TRBJ2-2	CASSQAQVTGELFF	TGTGCCAGCAGCCAAGCCCAGGTGACCGGGGAGCTGTTTTTT
few	TRBV6-5	9	-	TRBJ2-3	CARPDTQYF	TGTGCCCGACCGGATACGCAGTATTTT
few	TRBV7-8	15	-	TRBJ1-1	CASSLRGGRNTEAFF	TGTGCCAGCAGCCTACGGGGGGGGAGGAACACTGAAGCTTTCTTT
few	TRBV12-5	14	-	TRBJ1-3	CASGLTHSGNTIYF	TGTGCTAGTGGTTTGACCCACTCTGGAAACACCATATATTTT
few	TRBV20-1	12	-	TRBJ1-2	CSARGFGYGYAF	TGCAGTGCTAGGGGGTTTGGCTATGGCTACGCCTTC
many	TRBV15	14	TRBD1	TRBJ1-4	CATSTGQGYEKLFF	TGTGCCACCAGCACAGGACAGGGATATGAAAAACTGTTTTTT
few	TRBV10-3	15	-	TRBJ2-3	CAISALPASTDTQYF	TGTGCCATCAGTGCTCTTCCAGCTAGCACAGATACGCAGTATTTT